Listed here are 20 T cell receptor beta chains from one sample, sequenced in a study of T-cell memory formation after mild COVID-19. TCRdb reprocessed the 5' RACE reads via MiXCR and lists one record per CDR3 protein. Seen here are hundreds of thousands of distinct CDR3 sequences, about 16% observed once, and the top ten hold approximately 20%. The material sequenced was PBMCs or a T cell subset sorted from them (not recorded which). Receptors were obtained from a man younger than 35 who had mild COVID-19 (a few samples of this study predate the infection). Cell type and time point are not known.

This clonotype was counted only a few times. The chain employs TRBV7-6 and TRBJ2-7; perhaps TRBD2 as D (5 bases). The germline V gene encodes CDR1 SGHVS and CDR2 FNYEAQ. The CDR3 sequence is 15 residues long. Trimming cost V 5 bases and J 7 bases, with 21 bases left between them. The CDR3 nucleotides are TGTGCCAGCAGCCAGAAGGGCTATCGGCCGGGGGAGCAGTACGTC. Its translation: CASSQKGYRPGEQYV.

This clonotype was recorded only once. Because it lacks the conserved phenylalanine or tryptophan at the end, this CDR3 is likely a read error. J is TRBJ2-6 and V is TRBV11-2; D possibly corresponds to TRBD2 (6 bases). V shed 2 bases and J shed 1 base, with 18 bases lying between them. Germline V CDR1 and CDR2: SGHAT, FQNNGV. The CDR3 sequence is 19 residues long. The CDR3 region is CASSLKQEGPGSGANVLTL. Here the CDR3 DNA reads TGTGCCAGCAGCTTAAAGCAGGAGGGGCCGGGGTCTGGGGCCAACGTCCTGACTTTA.

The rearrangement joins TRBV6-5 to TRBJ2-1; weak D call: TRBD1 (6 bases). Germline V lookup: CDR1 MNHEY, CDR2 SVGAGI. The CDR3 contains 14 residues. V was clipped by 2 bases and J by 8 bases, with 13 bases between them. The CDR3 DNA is TGTGCCAGCAGTTACACAAAACAGGGACATGAGCAGTTCTTC. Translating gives CASSYTKQGHEQFF.

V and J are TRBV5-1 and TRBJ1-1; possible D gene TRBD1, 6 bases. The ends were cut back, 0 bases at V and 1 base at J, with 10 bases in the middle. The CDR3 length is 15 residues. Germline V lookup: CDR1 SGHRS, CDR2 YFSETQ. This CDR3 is CASSLEGGRNTEAFF. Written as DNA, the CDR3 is TGCGCCAGCAGCTTGGAGGGGGGACGGAACACTGAAGCTTTCTTT. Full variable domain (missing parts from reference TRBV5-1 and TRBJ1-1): KAGVTQTPRYLIKTRGQQVTLSCSPISGHRSVSWYQQTPGQGLQFLFEYFSETQRNKGNFPGRFSGRQFSNSRSEMNVSTLELGDSALYLCASSLEGGRNTEAFFGQGTRLTVV.

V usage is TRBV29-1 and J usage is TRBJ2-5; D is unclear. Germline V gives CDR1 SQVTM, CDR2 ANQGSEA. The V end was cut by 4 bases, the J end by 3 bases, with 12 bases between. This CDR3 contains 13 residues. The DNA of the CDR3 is TGCAGCGTTGGACGGAGTTGGGAAGAGACCCAGTACTTC. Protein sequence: CSVGRSWEETQYF.

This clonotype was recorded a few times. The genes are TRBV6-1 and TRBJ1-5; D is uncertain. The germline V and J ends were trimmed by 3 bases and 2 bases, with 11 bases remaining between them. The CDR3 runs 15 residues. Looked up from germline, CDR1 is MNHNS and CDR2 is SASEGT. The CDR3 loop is CASSDNAAGNQPQHF. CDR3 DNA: TGTGCCAGCAGTGACAACGCAGCAGGCAATCAGCCCCAGCATTTT.

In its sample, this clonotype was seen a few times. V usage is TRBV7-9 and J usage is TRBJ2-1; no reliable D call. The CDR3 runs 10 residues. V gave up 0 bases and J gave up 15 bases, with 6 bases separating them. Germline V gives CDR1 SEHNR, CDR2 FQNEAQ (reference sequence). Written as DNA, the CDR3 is TGTGCCAGCAGCTTAGCAGGGTGGTTCTTC. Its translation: CASSLAGWFF.

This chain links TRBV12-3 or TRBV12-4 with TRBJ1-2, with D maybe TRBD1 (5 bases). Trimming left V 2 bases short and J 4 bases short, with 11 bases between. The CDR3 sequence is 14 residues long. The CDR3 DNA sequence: TGTGCCAGCAGTTTACAGCTTCAGGGCTATGGCTACACCTTC. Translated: CASSLQLQGYGYTF.

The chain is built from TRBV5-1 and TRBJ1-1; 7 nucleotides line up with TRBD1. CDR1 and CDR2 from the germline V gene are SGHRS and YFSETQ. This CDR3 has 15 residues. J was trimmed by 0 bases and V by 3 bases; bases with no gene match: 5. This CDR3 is CASSSRQGMNTEAFF. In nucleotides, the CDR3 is TGCGCCAGCAGCTCACGACAGGGAATGAACACTGAAGCTTTCTTT.

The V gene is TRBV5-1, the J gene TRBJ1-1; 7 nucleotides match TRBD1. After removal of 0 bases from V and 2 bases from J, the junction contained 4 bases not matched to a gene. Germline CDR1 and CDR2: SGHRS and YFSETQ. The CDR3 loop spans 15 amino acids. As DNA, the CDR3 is TGCGCCAGCAGCTTGGATTCAGGGGGAAACACTGAAGCTTTCTTT. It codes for CASSLDSGGNTEAFF.

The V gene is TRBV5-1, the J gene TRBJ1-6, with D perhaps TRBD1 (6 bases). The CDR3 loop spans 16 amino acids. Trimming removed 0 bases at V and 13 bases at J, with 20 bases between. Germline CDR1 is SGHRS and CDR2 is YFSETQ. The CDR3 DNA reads TGCGCCAGCAGCTTGGAGGCGGGGGGCTTCTACACTCCCCTCCACTTT. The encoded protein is CASSLEAGGFYTPLHF.

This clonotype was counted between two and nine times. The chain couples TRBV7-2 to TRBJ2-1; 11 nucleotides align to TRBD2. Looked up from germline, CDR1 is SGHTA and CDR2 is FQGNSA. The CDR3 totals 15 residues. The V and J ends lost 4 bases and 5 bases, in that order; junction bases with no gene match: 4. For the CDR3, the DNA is TGTGCCAGCAGCTGGGAGACTAGCGGGAACAATGAGCAGTTCTTC. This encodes CASSWETSGNNEQFF.

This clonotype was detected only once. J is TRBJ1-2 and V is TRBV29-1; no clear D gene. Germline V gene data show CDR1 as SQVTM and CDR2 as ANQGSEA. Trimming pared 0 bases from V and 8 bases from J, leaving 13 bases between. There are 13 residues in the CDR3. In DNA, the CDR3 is TGCAGCGTTGAAGAAGGTCAGACTATGGGCTACACCTTC. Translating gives CSVEEGQTMGYTF.

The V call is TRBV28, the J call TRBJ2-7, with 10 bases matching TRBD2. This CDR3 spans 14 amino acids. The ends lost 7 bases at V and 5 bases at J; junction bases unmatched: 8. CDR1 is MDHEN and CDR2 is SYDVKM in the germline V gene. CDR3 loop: CASTASGGSHEQYV. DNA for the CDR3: TGTGCCAGCACCGCTAGCGGGGGTTCCCACGAGCAGTACGTC.

As DNA, the CDR3 is TGTGCCAGCAGCTTGGTAGGACAGGGAAACGAGCAGTACGTC. This codes for CASSLVGQGNEQYV. The rearrangement links TRBV5-4 to TRBJ2-7, with 8 bases that match TRBD1. Germline trimming cut 0 bases from V and 5 bases from J; bases unmatched to any gene: 4. The CDR3 sequence is 14 residues long. CDR1 and CDR2 from the germline V gene are SGHNT and YYREEE (reference sequence).

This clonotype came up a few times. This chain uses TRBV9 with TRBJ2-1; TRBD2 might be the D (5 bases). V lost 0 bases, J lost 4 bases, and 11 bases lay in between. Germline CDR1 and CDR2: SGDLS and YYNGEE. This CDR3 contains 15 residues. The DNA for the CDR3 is TGTGCCAGCAGCGTAGCCACCGGGGAGTACAATGAGCAGTTCTTC. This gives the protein CASSVATGEYNEQFF.

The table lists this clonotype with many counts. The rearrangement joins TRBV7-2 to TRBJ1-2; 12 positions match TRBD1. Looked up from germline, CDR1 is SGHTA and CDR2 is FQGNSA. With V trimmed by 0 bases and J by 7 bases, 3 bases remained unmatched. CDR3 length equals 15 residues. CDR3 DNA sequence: TGTGCCAGCAGCTTAGCGGGACAGGGGGCTGGTGGCTACACCTTC. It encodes CASSLAGQGAGGYTF.

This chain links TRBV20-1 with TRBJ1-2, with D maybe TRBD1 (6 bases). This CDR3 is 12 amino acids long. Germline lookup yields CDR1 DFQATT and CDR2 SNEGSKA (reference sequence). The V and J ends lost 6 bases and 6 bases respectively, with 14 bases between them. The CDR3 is CSARLGTNGYTF. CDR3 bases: TGCAGTGCACGCCTCGGGACAAATGGCTACACCTTC.

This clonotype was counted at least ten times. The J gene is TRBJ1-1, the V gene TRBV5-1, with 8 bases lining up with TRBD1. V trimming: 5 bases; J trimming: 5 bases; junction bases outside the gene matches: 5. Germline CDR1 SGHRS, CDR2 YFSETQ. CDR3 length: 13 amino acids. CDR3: CASSRTGQTEAFF. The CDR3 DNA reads TGCGCCAGCAGTAGGACAGGGCAGACTGAAGCTTTCTTT.

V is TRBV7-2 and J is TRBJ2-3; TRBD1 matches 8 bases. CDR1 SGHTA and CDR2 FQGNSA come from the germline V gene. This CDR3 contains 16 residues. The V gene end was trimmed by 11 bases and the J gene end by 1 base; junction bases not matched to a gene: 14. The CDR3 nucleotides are TGTGCCCTACGGGGTGGGGGACAGGCGCGCACAGATACGCAGTATTTT. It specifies CALRGGGQARTDTQYF.